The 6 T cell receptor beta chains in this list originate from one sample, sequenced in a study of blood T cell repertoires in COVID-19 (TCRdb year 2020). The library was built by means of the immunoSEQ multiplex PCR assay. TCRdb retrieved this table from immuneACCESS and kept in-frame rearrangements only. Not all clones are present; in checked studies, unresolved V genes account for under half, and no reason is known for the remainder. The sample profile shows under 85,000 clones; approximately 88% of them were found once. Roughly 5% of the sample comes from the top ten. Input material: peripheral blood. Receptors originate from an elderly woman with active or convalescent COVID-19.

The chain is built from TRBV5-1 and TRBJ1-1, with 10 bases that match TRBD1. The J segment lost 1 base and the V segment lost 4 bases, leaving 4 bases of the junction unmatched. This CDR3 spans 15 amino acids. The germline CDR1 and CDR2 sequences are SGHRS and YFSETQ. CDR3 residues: CASSPGQGPNTEAFF. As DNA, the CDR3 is TGCGCCAGCAGCCCGGGACAGGGGCCGAACACTGAAGCTTTCTTT.

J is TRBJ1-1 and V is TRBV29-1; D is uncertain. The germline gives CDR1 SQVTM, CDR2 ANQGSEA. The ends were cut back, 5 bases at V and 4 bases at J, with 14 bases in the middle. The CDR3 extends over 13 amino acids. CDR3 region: CSVSHGRGTEAFF. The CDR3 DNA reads TGCAGCGTTTCACATGGTCGCGGCACTGAAGCTTTCTTT.

This CDR3 is CASRSGTSGRAGGNEQFF. DNA of the CDR3: TGTGCCAGCAGATCGGGGACTAGCGGGAGGGCCGGGGGGAATGAGCAGTTCTTC. The rearrangement uses TRBV5-4 and TRBJ2-1; 16 positions agree with TRBD2. The J segment lost 7 bases and the V segment lost 5 bases, leaving 12 bases of the junction unmatched. The CDR3 covers 18 residues. The germline gives CDR1 SGHNT, CDR2 YYREEE (reference sequence).

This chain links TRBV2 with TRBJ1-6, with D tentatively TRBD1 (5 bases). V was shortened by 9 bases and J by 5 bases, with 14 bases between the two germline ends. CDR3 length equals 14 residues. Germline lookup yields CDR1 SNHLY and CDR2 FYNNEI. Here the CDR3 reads CASQGTRNNSPLHF. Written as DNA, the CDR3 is TGTGCCAGTCAGGGAACCCGAAATAATTCACCCCTCCACTTT.

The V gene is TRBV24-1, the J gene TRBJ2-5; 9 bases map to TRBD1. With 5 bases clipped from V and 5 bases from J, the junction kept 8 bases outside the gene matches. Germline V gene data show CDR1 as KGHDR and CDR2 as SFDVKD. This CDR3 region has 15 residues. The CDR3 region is CATSGNRGRMETQYF. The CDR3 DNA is TGTGCCACCAGTGGAAACAGGGGGCGGATGGAGACCCAGTACTTC.

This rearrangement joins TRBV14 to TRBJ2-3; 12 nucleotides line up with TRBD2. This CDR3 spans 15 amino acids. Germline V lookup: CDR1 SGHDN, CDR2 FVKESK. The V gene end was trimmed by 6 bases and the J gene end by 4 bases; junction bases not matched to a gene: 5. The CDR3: CASRRTSGIADTQYF. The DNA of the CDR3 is TGTGCCAGCAGGCGGACTAGCGGGATAGCAGATACGCAGTATTTT.